This entry lists 27 T cell receptor beta chains sequenced from one sample in a study of blood T cell repertoires in COVID-19. TCRdb keeps only in-frame clones here, not all; method: immunoSEQ multiplex PCR. This table has 150,000 to 200,000 clones, 80% to 90% appearing once. The sample comprised peripheral blood. The receptor source for this set is a woman in her late teens or twenties who had recovered from COVID-19.

CDR3 amino acids: CASSPGRGSNQPQHF. The CDR3, as DNA: TGTGCCAGCAGCCCCGGGCGGGGGAGCAATCAGCCCCAGCATTTT. V usage is TRBV6-5 and J usage is TRBJ1-5; tentative D call: TRBD1 (5 bases). Per germline, CDR1 MNHEY and CDR2 SVGAGI. The V gene lost 6 bases and the J gene lost 1 base, with 13 bases spanning the gap. The CDR3 length is 15 residues.

This chain links TRBV4-1 with TRBJ2-7; D not resolved. This CDR3 comprises 13 residues. V shed 0 bases and J shed 7 bases, with 10 bases lying between them. Germline CDR1 and CDR2: MGHRA and YSYEKL. This CDR3 is CASSQEPSREQYF. The DNA for the CDR3 is TGCGCCAGCAGCCAAGAGCCAAGTCGGGAGCAGTACTTC.

The chain carries TRBV5-1 and TRBJ2-5; D remains unclear. CDR3 length: 13 amino acids. The germline V gene has CDR1 SGHRS and CDR2 YFSETQ. V lost 0 bases, J lost 5 bases, and 8 bases lay in between. Here the CDR3 DNA reads TGCGCCAGCAGCTTGGCCCTCGGGGAGACCCAGTACTTC. It specifies CASSLALGETQYF. The complete variable domain, with remaining parts taken from reference TRBV5-1 and TRBJ2-5, reads KAGVTQTPRYLIKTRGQQVTLSCSPISGHRSVSWYQQTPGQGLQFLFEYFSETQRNKGNFPGRFSGRQFSNSRSEMNVSTLELGDSALYLCASSLALGETQYFGPGTRLLVL.

This clone was recorded once. This chain joins TRBV5-5 and TRBJ1-6; 7 bases are shared with TRBD1. V was pared by 1 base and J by 13 bases, with 14 bases of the junction left unmatched. Germline lookup yields CDR1 SGHKS and CDR2 YYEKEE (reference sequence). This CDR3 has 16 residues. The CDR3 sequence: CASSLRQGGLNYPLHF. The CDR3 coding sequence is TGTGCCAGCAGCTTGCGACAGGGAGGCTTAAATTATCCCCTCCACTTT.

The gene calls are TRBV29-1 and TRBJ2-7; 9 bases are a match to TRBD1. The CDR3 loop spans 13 amino acids. After removal of 6 bases from V and 3 bases from J, the junction contained 6 bases not matched to a gene. Germline V gene lookup returns CDR1 SQVTM and CDR2 ANQGSEA. For the CDR3, the DNA is TGCAGCGTCGGGACAGGGTTGGGCTACGAGCAGTACTTC. It yields the protein CSVGTGLGYEQYF.

This clone has a single count. V gene TRBV13 combines with J gene TRBJ1-4; the D is unclear. The germline gives CDR1 PRHDT, CDR2 FYEKMQ (reference sequence). The V gene lost 0 bases and the J gene lost 7 bases, with 6 bases spanning the gap. This CDR3 comprises 13 residues. CDR3 sequence (DNA): TGTGCCAGCAGCTTAGGCCGGGGTGAAAAACTGTTTTTT. As protein: CASSLGRGEKLFF.

V usage is TRBV18 and J usage is TRBJ1-5; 8 bases fit TRBD1. The CDR3 totals 15 residues. J lost 4 bases, V lost 6 bases, and 8 bases had no gene match. Germline CDR1 is KGHSH and CDR2 is LQKENI. The CDR3 DNA reads as TGTGCCAGCTCCCGTGGGACAGGTAGAAATCAGCCCCAGCATTTT. Residues: CASSRGTGRNQPQHF.

The chain joins TRBV5-1 to TRBJ1-4; the D gene is possibly TRBD1 (6 bases). The ends were cut back, 4 bases at V and 4 bases at J, with 11 bases in the middle. Germline CDR1 reads SGHRS; CDR2 reads YFSETQ. The CDR3 contains 14 residues. CDR3 coding DNA: TGCGCCAGCAGCCTGGACAGTAGTAATGAAAAACTGTTTTTT. Protein sequence: CASSLDSSNEKLFF.

J is TRBJ2-2 and V is TRBV5-4, with D uncertain. CDR1 and CDR2 from the germline V gene are SGHNT and YYREEE (reference sequence). CDR3 length equals 14 residues. The V end lost 0 bases, the J end lost 4 bases, and 7 bases lay between the germline ends. CDR3 coding DNA: TGTGCCAGCAGCTTGGAGGCAGGCACCGGGGAGCTGTTTTTT. This gives the protein CASSLEAGTGELFF.

The rearrangement uses TRBV5-4 and TRBJ2-7; no clear D. The germline gives CDR1 SGHNT, CDR2 YYREEE (reference sequence). Between the trimmed V and J ends, which lost 2 bases and 0 bases, there was a span of 15 bases. The CDR3 totals 16 residues. CDR3: CASSLSGVPRSYEQYV. The CDR3 DNA is TGTGCCAGCAGCTTAAGTGGAGTACCCCGCTCCTACGAGCAGTACGTC.

The chain carries TRBV4-1 and TRBJ1-5; 7 nucleotides line up with TRBD1. This CDR3 region has 14 residues. The J segment lost 2 bases and the V segment lost 2 bases, leaving 0 bases of the junction unmatched. Germline V lookup: CDR1 MGHRA, CDR2 YSYEKL. For the CDR3, the DNA is TGCGCCAGCAGCCAAACAGGGGGCAATCAGCCCCAGCATTTT. Residues: CASSQTGGNQPQHF.

The chain carries TRBV30 and TRBJ1-4; 7 bases agree with TRBD1. The V segment lost 4 bases and the J segment 7 bases; nucleotides outside the gene matches: 3. Germline-derived CDR1 and CDR2 are GTSNPN and SVGIG (reference sequence). The CDR3 is 12 residues long. This CDR3 reads CAWTTGVEKLFF. The CDR3 DNA is TGTGCCTGGACAACAGGGGTTGAAAAACTGTTTTTT.

The chain couples TRBV6-4 to TRBJ2-1; TRBD2 agrees at 10 bases. CDR3 length: 15 residues. Germline CDR1 MRHNA, CDR2 SNTAGT. The trim removed 4 bases at V and 7 bases at J, leaving 7 bases unmatched. The DNA for the CDR3 is TGTGCCAGCAGTGTCCTAGCGGGGGAAGGGAATGAGCAGTTCTTC. It specifies CASSVLAGEGNEQFF.

The chain uses TRBV12-3 or TRBV12-4 and TRBJ2-5; 10 bases match TRBD2. This CDR3 is 13 amino acids long. V lost 4 bases to trimming and J lost 5 bases; unmatched junction nucleotides: 1. The CDR3 loop reads CASSYSGGETQYF. The CDR3 DNA sequence: TGTGCCAGCAGTTATAGCGGGGGGGAGACCCAGTACTTC.

The chain carries TRBV7-9 and TRBJ1-6, with D perhaps TRBD1 (5 bases). Trimming cost V 3 bases and J 2 bases, with 11 bases left between them. In germline, CDR1 is SEHNR, CDR2 FQNEAQ (reference sequence). The CDR3 is 16 residues long. The DNA for the CDR3 is TGTGCCAGCAGCTTGGGGGGAATGACCTATAATTCACCCCTCCACTTT. Amino acid sequence: CASSLGGMTYNSPLHF.

This clone was observed once. The V and J genes are TRBV5-8 and TRBJ2-3; 10 nucleotides match TRBD2. This CDR3 region has 15 residues. Germline V gives CDR1 SGHTS, CDR2 YDEGEE. The junction had 3 bases not matched to a gene; V was cut back by 3 bases and J by 2 bases. CDR3 in amino acids: CASSSGTSVTDTQYF. The CDR3 region has the DNA TGTGCCAGCAGCTCCGGGACTAGCGTCACAGATACGCAGTATTTT.

CDR3 nucleotides: TGTGCCAGCAGCTCAAGGGGGACGGGTAACTATGGCTACACCTTC. The encoded protein is CASSSRGTGNYGYTF. The rearrangement uses TRBV25-1 and TRBJ1-2, with D perhaps matching TRBD1 (6 bases). Looked up from germline, CDR1 is MGHDK and CDR2 is SYGVNS. V gave up 6 bases and J gave up 1 base, with 15 bases separating them. The CDR3 totals 15 residues.

The genes are TRBV5-1 and TRBJ2-7, with 9 bases lining up with TRBD1. This CDR3 is 14 amino acids long. Germline V gene data show CDR1 as SGHRS and CDR2 as YFSETQ. J gave up 1 base and V 4 bases, and 3 bases lay outside the gene matches. The CDR3 DNA reads as TGCGCCAGCAGCCAGGGACAGGGATCCTACGAGCAGTACTTC. Its protein product is CASSQGQGSYEQYF.

The V call is TRBV7-8, the J call TRBJ1-2; maybe TRBD1 (6 bases). Per the germline V gene, CDR1 is SGHVS and CDR2 is FQNEAQ. V lost 5 bases and J lost 5, with 18 bases in between. CDR3 length equals 15 residues. CDR3 residues: CASSPLQGTGYGYTF. The CDR3, as DNA: TGTGCCAGCAGCCCCCTACAGGGTACGGGGTATGGCTACACCTTC.

V usage is TRBV4-1 and J usage is TRBJ1-6; D is undetermined. V was shortened by 2 bases and J by 0 bases, with 14 bases between the two germline ends. CDR3 size: 18 residues. Germline V lookup: CDR1 MGHRA, CDR2 YSYEKL. CDR3 bases: TGCGCCAGCAGCCAAATGATTGCGGGGAGCTCCTATAATTCACCCCTCCACTTT. It translates to CASSQMIAGSSYNSPLHF.

The rearrangement uses TRBV19 and TRBJ1-5, with 7 bases lining up with TRBD1. V lost 3 bases to trimming and J lost 6 bases; unmatched junction nucleotides: 5. CDR3 length: 14 residues. The V gene's germline CDR1 is LNHDA and CDR2 SQIVND (reference sequence). The CDR3 here is CASSIEEGAQPQHF. The DNA of the CDR3 is TGTGCCAGTAGTATTGAGGAGGGGGCTCAGCCCCAGCATTTT. The full variable domain, rest sourced from reference TRBV19 and TRBJ1-5, is DGGITQSPKYLFRKEGQNVTLSCEQNLNHDAMYWYRQDPGQGLRLIYYSQIVNDFQKGDIAEGYSVSREKKESFPLTVTSAQKNPTAFYLCASSIEEGAQPQHFGDGTRLSIL.

The chain employs TRBV6-2 or TRBV6-3 and TRBJ1-5; 10 bases are shared with TRBD1. Germline-derived CDR1 and CDR2 are MNHEY and SVGEGT. After removal of 2 bases from V and 6 bases from J, the junction contained 16 bases not matched to a gene. The CDR3 extends over 19 amino acids. CDR3 in DNA: TGTGCCAGCAGTTACAGCCCGGGACAGGGGAATTTTTTATTTCAGCCCCAGCATTTT. Its translation is CASSYSPGQGNFLFQPQHF.

The V call is TRBV4-2, the J call TRBJ2-5, with 11 bases lining up with TRBD2. With V trimmed by 4 bases and J by 2 bases, 6 bases remained unmatched. Germline lookup yields CDR1 LGHNA and CDR2 YNFKEQ. CDR3 length: 16 residues. The CDR3 loop is CASSLTSGGNQETQYF. The CDR3 coding sequence is TGTGCCAGCAGCCTTACTAGCGGGGGAAATCAAGAGACCCAGTACTTC.

V usage is TRBV2 and J usage is TRBJ2-3, with 7 nucleotides matching TRBD2. Germline-derived CDR1 and CDR2 are SNHLY and FYNNEI. The V gene end was trimmed by 8 bases and the J gene end by 0 bases; junction bases not matched to a gene: 11. The CDR3 spans 16 residues. The CDR3 protein is CASGGASGVSTDTQYF. DNA of the CDR3: TGTGCCAGCGGAGGGGCCAGCGGGGTCAGCACAGATACGCAGTATTTT.

This sequence joins TRBV30 and TRBJ2-2; 7 bases fit TRBD2. This CDR3 contains 14 residues. Trimming at V came to 3 bases and at J to 3 bases, leaving 4 bases not matched to a gene. CDR1 is GTSNPN, CDR2 SVGIG, per germline (reference sequence). CDR3 amino acids: CAWRAGEYTGELFF. For the CDR3, the DNA is TGTGCCTGGAGGGCGGGAGAATACACCGGGGAGCTGTTTTTT.

The V call is TRBV6-4, the J call TRBJ2-3; 9 bases are shared with TRBD2. The CDR3 is 16 residues long. CDR1 is MRHNA and CDR2 is SNTAGT in the germline V gene. V trimming: 0 bases; J trimming: 2 bases; junction bases outside the gene matches: 3. The CDR3 DNA sequence: TGTGCCAGCAGTGACTCGGGCGGGGGGGCCACAGATACGCAGTATTTT. Residues: CASSDSGGGATDTQYF.

The genes are TRBV9 and TRBJ2-1, with TRBD2 identical over 7 bases. Unmatched junction bases numbered 9, after V lost 4 bases and J lost 2 bases. Germline assignment: CDR1 SGDLS and CDR2 YYNGEE. The CDR3 has 16 amino acids. CDR3 bases: TGTGCCAGCAGCTGGGGGGAGGGACGCGCCTACAATGAGCAGTTCTTC. The encoded protein is CASSWGEGRAYNEQFF. Full variable domain (missing parts from reference TRBV9 and TRBJ2-1): DSGVTQTPKHLITATGQRVTLRCSPRSGDLSVYWYQQSLDQGLQFLIQYYNGEERAKGNILERFSAQQFPDLHSELNLSSLELGDSALYFCASSWGEGRAYNEQFFGPGTRLTVL.